Following are 7 T cell receptor beta chains from one sample sequenced in a study of CD8 T cells in Susac syndrome. When the RNA was reverse transcribed, random hexamers were used with an input of roughly 0.5 to 1 ug. From the immunoSEQ multiplex PCR reads, TCRdb called clonotypes with MiXCR, one entry per CDR3 protein. Altogether about 80,000 distinct CDR3 sequences are present, approximately 94% being singletons, with the ten largest covering 0.26%. Sequenced material: CD8+ T cells from PBMCs. Every receptor here comes from a human donor in good health.

This sequence joins TRBV7-9 and TRBJ2-1; 11 bases are shared with TRBD2. Unmatched junction bases numbered 9, after V lost 5 bases and J lost 6 bases. The CDR3 totals 16 residues. CDR1 and CDR2 from the germline V gene are SEHNR and FQNEAQ (reference sequence). This chain's CDR3 is CASSPDSGRAINEQFF. The CDR3 bases are TGTGCCAGCAGCCCTGATAGCGGGAGGGCCATCAATGAGCAGTTCTTC. Complete variable domain (other parts from reference TRBV7-9 and TRBJ2-1): DTGVSQNPRHKITKRGQNVTFRCDPISEHNRLYWYRQTLGQGPEFLTYFQNEAQLEKSRLLSDRFSAERPKGSFSTLEIQRTEQGDSAMYLCASSPDSGRAINEQFFGPGTRLTVL.

The chain couples TRBV25-1 to TRBJ1-4, with no clear D. The CDR3 is 14 residues long. Trimming stripped 2 bases from V and 0 bases from J, with 4 bases between. Germline CDR1 MGHDK, CDR2 SYGVNS. CDR3 bases: TGTGCCAGCAGTGAACCTGCAACTAATGAAAAACTGTTTTTT. Protein sequence: CASSEPATNEKLFF.

This chain links TRBV12-3 or TRBV12-4 with TRBJ2-3; D gene uncertain. V lost 3 bases and J 1 base, leaving 11 bases between the germline ends. The CDR3 covers 15 residues. The CDR3 sequence: CASSLGLRRTDTQYF. In DNA form, the CDR3 reads TGTGCCAGCAGTTTGGGTCTGAGGCGCACAGATACGCAGTATTTT.

This chain connects TRBV5-4 to TRBJ1-6; a weak D match, TRBD1 (6 bases). Trimming pared 4 bases from V and 10 bases from J, leaving 18 bases between. The germline gives CDR1 SGHNT, CDR2 YYREEE (reference sequence). The CDR3 is 15 amino acids. The CDR3 DNA is TGTGCCAGCAGCCAGGACCCAGTGGGGGGCTCACCCCTCCACTTT. Translating it yields CASSQDPVGGSPLHF.

J is TRBJ2-3 and V is TRBV4-1; D remains ambiguous. Trimming shortened V by 9 bases and J by 4 bases, and 14 bases separated the two germline ends. From germline, CDR1 is MGHRA and CDR2 YSYEKL. There are 13 residues in the CDR3. CDR3 nucleotide sequence: TGCGCCAGTAGGTCCCCCGTGGCAGATACGCAGTATTTT. This encodes CASRSPVADTQYF.

J is TRBJ2-1 and V is TRBV20-1; possible D gene TRBD2, 6 bases. The V gene lost 1 base and the J gene lost 7 bases, with 17 bases spanning the gap. In germline, CDR1 is DFQATT, CDR2 SNEGSKA (reference sequence). This CDR3 is 15 amino acids long. CDR3 coding DNA: TGCAGTGCTAGAGTCCTAGCGAGACTGACTAATGAGCAGTTCTTC. Translating it yields CSARVLARLTNEQFF.

This clonotype has a single count. The chain employs TRBV20-1 and TRBJ2-7, with 7 bases matching TRBD1. The CDR3 is 16 residues long. Trimming removed 1 base from V and 6 bases from J; junction bases left unmatched: 15. Germline V CDR1 and CDR2: DFQATT, SNEGSKA (reference sequence). The CDR3 nucleotides are TGCAGTGCTAGAGGCGTGGGGCTACAGGGGAGAGGCGAGCAGTACGTC. Translating it yields CSARGVGLQGRGEQYV.